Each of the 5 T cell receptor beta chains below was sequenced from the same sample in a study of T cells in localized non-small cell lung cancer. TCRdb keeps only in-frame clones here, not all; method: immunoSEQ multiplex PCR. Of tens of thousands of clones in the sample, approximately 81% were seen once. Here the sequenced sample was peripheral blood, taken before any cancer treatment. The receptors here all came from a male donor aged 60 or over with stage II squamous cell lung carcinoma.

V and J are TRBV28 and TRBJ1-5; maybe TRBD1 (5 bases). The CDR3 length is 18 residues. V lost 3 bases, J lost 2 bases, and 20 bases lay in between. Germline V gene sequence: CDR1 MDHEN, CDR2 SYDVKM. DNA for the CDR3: TGTGCCAGCAGTTTGATGGAGGGGCCAGGCGGTCGCAATCAGCCCCAGCATTTT. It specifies CASSLMEGPGGRNQPQHF.

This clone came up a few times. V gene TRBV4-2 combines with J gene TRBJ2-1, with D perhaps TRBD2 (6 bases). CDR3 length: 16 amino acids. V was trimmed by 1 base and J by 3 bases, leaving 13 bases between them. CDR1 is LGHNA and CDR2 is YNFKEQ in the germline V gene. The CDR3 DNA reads TGTGCCAGCAGCCAAGGGGCGGCGGGATTCTACAATGAGCAGTTCTTC. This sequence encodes CASSQGAAGFYNEQFF.

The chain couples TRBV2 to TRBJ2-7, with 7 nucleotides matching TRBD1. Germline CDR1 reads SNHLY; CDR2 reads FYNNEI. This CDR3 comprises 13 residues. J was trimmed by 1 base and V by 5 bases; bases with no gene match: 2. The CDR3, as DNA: TGTGCCAGCAGTACGGACAGGTCCTACGAGCAGTACTTC. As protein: CASSTDRSYEQYF.

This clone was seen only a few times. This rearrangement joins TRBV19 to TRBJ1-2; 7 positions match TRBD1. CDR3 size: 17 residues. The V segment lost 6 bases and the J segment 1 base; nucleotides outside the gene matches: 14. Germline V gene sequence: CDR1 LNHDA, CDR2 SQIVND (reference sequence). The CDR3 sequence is CASSPSGQGGINYGYTF. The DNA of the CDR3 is TGTGCCAGTAGCCCCTCTGGACAAGGGGGCATTAACTATGGCTACACCTTC.

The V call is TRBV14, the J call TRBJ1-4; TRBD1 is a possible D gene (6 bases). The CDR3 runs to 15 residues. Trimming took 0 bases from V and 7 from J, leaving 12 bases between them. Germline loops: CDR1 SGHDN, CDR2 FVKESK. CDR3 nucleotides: TGTGCCAGCAGCCAAGAACGGGGGGCGGGTGAAAAACTGTTTTTT. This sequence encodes CASSQERGAGEKLFF.